The clone carrying this T cell receptor (beta chain) was recorded a few times. CDR3 length equals 17 residues. Germline V gives CDR1 SNHLY, CDR2 FYNNEI. With V trimmed by 5 bases and J by 6 bases, 11 bases remained unmatched. This entry is derived from a study of blood T cell repertoires in COVID-19. About the research overall: From T cells, B-cell-depleted T cells, or PBMCs came the material, which was cDNA or gDNA.

Data came from immunoSEQ multiplex PCR; TCRdb stores just in-frame clones and leaves some out. This sample yields approximately 310,000 clones, of which around 87% are seen a single time; 7.8% belongs to the top ten. This chain connects TRBV2 to TRBJ2-1; TRBD2 matches at 12 bases. The TCR originated in a woman between 45 and 65 years old who had recovered from COVID-19. Sequencing was carried out using peripheral blood. The CDR3 spells CASSPSGGARFSNEQFF. In nucleotides, the CDR3 is TGTGCCAGCAGTCCTAGCGGGGGGGCGCGGTTCTCCAATGAGCAGTTCTTC.